The 19 T cell receptor beta chains below all came from one sample that was sequenced in a study of T cells after yellow fever vaccination. TCRdb reanalysed the 5' RACE reads using MiXCR and keeps one entry per CDR3 protein. The table lists 610,000 or so distinct CDR3 sequences, 12% of them singletons, with under 15% in the top ten. The input for sequencing was PBMCs, taken on the day of the yellow fever booster vaccination. These receptors were taken from a man aged 30-40 years who received the YFV17D yellow fever vaccine.

Details on this clonotype: Its ends do not fully match the called genes, so a read error is possible. V gene TRBV12-3 or TRBV12-4 combines with J gene TRBJ1-6; D unclear. CDR3 size: 17 residues. CDR3 in amino acids: CAISLRTQVTKNSPLHF. DNA for the CDR3: TGTGCCATCAGTTTGAGGACTCAGGTTACGAAGAATTCACCCCTCCACTTT.

The rearrangement uses TRBV29-1 and TRBJ1-5; unclear D gene. The V gene's germline CDR1 is SQVTM and CDR2 ANQGSEA. Trimming shortened V by 6 bases and J by 6 bases, and 18 bases separated the two germline ends. CDR3 length equals 14 residues. The CDR3 loop is CSVQFGSRGQPQHF. DNA of the CDR3: TGCAGCGTACAATTTGGTAGTCGGGGTCAGCCCCAGCATTTT. The whole variable domain, remainder taken from reference TRBV29-1 and TRBJ1-5, is SAVISQKPSRDICQRGTSLTIQCQVDSQVTMMFWYRQQPGQSLTLIATANQGSEATYESGFVIDKFPISRPNLTFSTLTVSNMSPEDSSIYLCSVQFGSRGQPQHFGDGTRLSIL.

A few counts support this clonotype. The chain recombines TRBV25-1 with TRBJ2-1; D call uncertain. With 6 bases removed from V and 10 bases from J, the gap between germline ends came to 19 bases. In germline, CDR1 is MGHDK, CDR2 SYGVNS. The length of the CDR3 is 14 residues. CDR3 DNA: TGTGCCAGCAGCCCATATGTCGCCAGCGTGGAGCAGTTCTTC. It specifies CASSPYVASVEQFF. Full variable domain (remainder filled in from reference TRBV25-1 and TRBJ2-1): EADIYQTPRYLVIGTGKKITLECSQTMGHDKMYWYQQDPGMELHLIHYSYGVNSTEKGDLSSESTVSRIRTEHFPLTLESARPSHTSQYLCASSPYVASVEQFFGPGTRLTVL.

This clonotype was detected a few times. The V call is TRBV21-1, the J call TRBJ2-7; TRBD1, the table's D call, was not compared with the DNA. TRBV21-1 is an annotated pseudogene. This CDR3 contains 14 residues. The CDR3 sequence: CASSKLDRAYEQYF. DNA for the CDR3: TGTGCCAGCAGCAAATTGGACAGGGCCTACGAGCAGTACTTC.

V is TRBV29-1 and J is TRBJ1-1; a weak D match, TRBD1 (5 bases). The CDR3 is 16 residues long. CDR1 SQVTM and CDR2 ANQGSEA come from the germline V gene. Trimming cost V 7 bases and J 2 bases, with 23 bases left between them. The CDR3 is CSAIPRLRGVNTEAFF. The CDR3 nucleotides are TGCAGCGCTATCCCCAGATTACGGGGGGTTAACACTGAAGCTTTCTTT.

This clonotype was found a few times. The gene calls are TRBV27 and TRBJ2-4, with 9 bases identical to TRBD2. The CDR3 is 14 residues long. From germline, CDR1 is MNHEY and CDR2 SMNVEV (reference sequence). With V trimmed by 2 bases and J by 5 bases, 1 base remained unmatched. The CDR3 loop is CASSLRTSENIQYF. CDR3 sequence (DNA): TGTGCCAGCAGTTTACGGACTAGCGAAAACATTCAGTACTTC.

This clonotype was counted a few times. The chain couples TRBV7-8 to TRBJ2-7; D possibly matches TRBD1 or TRBD2 (5 bases each). The V gene lost 6 bases and the J gene lost 2 bases, with 14 bases spanning the gap. The germline V gene has CDR1 SGHVS and CDR2 FQNEAQ. The CDR3 sequence is 14 residues long. This CDR3 is CASRSGTETYEQYF. The CDR3 coding sequence is TGTGCCAGCAGATCGGGGACGGAGACCTACGAGCAGTACTTC.

This chain uses TRBV6-5 with TRBJ2-1; D ambiguous. V was trimmed by 2 bases and J by 0 bases, leaving 5 bases between them. In germline, CDR1 is MNHEY, CDR2 SVGAGI. The CDR3 covers 14 residues. The CDR3 reads CASSYTPSYNEQFF. The CDR3 DNA follows: TGTGCCAGCAGTTACACACCCTCCTACAATGAGCAGTTCTTC.

The CDR3 here is CSVEPGGPDEQFF. The CDR3 DNA reads as TGCAGCGTTGAACCGGGAGGGCCGGATGAGCAGTTCTTC. The chain combines TRBV29-1 with TRBJ2-1, with TRBD2 identical over 8 bases. The V and J ends lost 2 bases and 8 bases, in that order; junction bases with no gene match: 5. Germline V lookup: CDR1 SQVTM, CDR2 ANQGSEA. There are 13 residues in the CDR3.

The chain joins TRBV5-1 to TRBJ2-1; D possibly matches TRBD1 or TRBD2 (7 bases each). Looked up from germline, CDR1 is SGHRS and CDR2 is YFSETQ. The ends were cut back, 4 bases at V and 4 bases at J, with 24 bases in the middle. The length of the CDR3 is 18 residues. CDR3 DNA sequence: TGCGCCAGCAGCCAGGGGGGGGGCTCACGGGTTTTTTACAATGAGCAGTTCTTC. It encodes CASSQGGGSRVFYNEQFF. The full variable domain, rest sourced from reference TRBV5-1 and TRBJ2-1, is KAGVTQTPRYLIKTRGQQVTLSCSPISGHRSVSWYQQTPGQGLQFLFEYFSETQRNKGNFPGRFSGRQFSNSRSEMNVSTLELGDSALYLCASSQGGGSRVFYNEQFFGPGTRLTVL.

V is TRBV20-1 and J is TRBJ2-7; D might be TRBD2 (6 bases). Germline lookup yields CDR1 DFQATT and CDR2 SNEGSKA (reference sequence). This CDR3 spans 13 amino acids. V was trimmed by 4 bases and J by 3 bases, leaving 13 bases between them. As DNA, the CDR3 is TGCAGTGCTACGGAGGGACCATTCTACGAGCAGTACTTC. This encodes CSATEGPFYEQYF.

This clonotype was counted a few times. The chain carries TRBV11-2 and TRBJ1-1; D ambiguous. Germline lookup yields CDR1 SGHAT and CDR2 FQNNGV. The CDR3 length is 16 residues. Trimming shortened V by 5 bases and J by 1 base, and 17 bases separated the two germline ends. CDR3 nucleotides: TGTGCCAGCAGCCCCTGGGTGTTGGGAAGGAACACTGAAGCTTTCTTT. This encodes CASSPWVLGRNTEAFF.

This clonotype was seen many times. This chain links TRBV20-1 with TRBJ2-5; D unresolved. The germline gives CDR1 DFQATT, CDR2 SNEGSKA (reference sequence). There are 10 residues in the CDR3. Trimming pared 7 bases from V and 1 base from J, leaving 4 bases between. The CDR3 region has the DNA TGCAGTGTGTTCCAAGAGACCCAGTACTTC. This gives the protein CSVFQETQYF.

The CDR3, as DNA: TGCAGTGCTAGACCCGGGACTAGCGGAGAGCAGTTCTTC. This translates into CSARPGTSGEQFF. This chain links TRBV20-1 with TRBJ2-1, with 11 bases identical to TRBD2. The CDR3 has 13 residues. Germline CDR1 reads DFQATT; CDR2 reads SNEGSKA (reference sequence). V dropped 2 bases and J dropped 10; count of bases not matched to a gene: 4.

This chain connects TRBV5-1 to TRBJ1-5, with D possibly TRBD1 on 5 matching bases. With 1 base removed from V and 4 bases from J, the gap between germline ends came to 12 bases. Per germline, CDR1 SGHRS and CDR2 YFSETQ. The CDR3 has 15 amino acids. The chain's CDR3 is CASSLLGAANQPQHF. The CDR3 nucleotides are TGCGCCAGCAGCTTGCTCGGGGCAGCAAATCAGCCCCAGCATTTT.

This clonotype appeared a few times. The rearrangement links TRBV28 to TRBJ1-1; D is unclear. V shed 2 bases and J shed 6 bases, with 19 bases lying between them. Germline CDR1 is MDHEN and CDR2 is SYDVKM. The CDR3 sequence is 16 residues long. In DNA, the CDR3 is TGTGCCAGCAGTTTACCAGACATCAGGAGGTTCGCTGAAGCTTTCTTT. This translates into CASSLPDIRRFAEAFF. Supplemented by reference TRBV28 and TRBJ1-1, the full variable domain reads DVKVTQSSRYLVKRTGEKVFLECVQDMDHENMFWYRQDPGLGLRLIYFSYDVKMKEKGDIPEGYSVSREKKERFSLILESASTNQTSMYLCASSLPDIRRFAEAFFGQGTRLTVV.

V usage is TRBV20-1 and J usage is TRBJ2-1; TRBD2 agrees at 8 bases. V shed 2 bases and J 4 bases; nucleotides not matched to a gene: 13. Germline V CDR1 and CDR2: DFQATT, SNEGSKA (reference sequence). The CDR3 extends over 17 amino acids. CDR3 region: CSARPREGYLGYNEQFF. The CDR3 nucleotides are TGCAGTGCTAGACCCCGGGAGGGATACTTGGGGTACAATGAGCAGTTCTTC.

This clonotype was recorded at least ten times. The CDR3 region is CASSYGGSGKYEQYF. CDR3 bases: TGTGCCAGCAGCTACGGGGGTAGCGGGAAATACGAGCAGTACTTC. The gene calls are TRBV5-6 and TRBJ2-7; 8 bases align to TRBD2. V was clipped by 3 bases and J by 4 bases; unmatched bases: 9. This CDR3 contains 15 residues. The germline V gene encodes CDR1 SGHDT and CDR2 YYEEEE. The full variable domain, in which reference TRBV5-6 and TRBJ2-7 provide the parts outside the CDR3, is DAGVTQSPTHLIKTRGQQVTLRCSPKSGHDTVSWYQQALGQGPQFIFQYYEEEERQRGNFPDRFSGHQFPNYSSELNVNALLLGDSALYLCASSYGGSGKYEQYFGPGTRLTVT.

This clonotype was seen a handful of times. CDR3 in DNA: TGTGCCAGCTCACCACCGCTTGCCAGAGGCACAGATACGCAGTATTTT. Its protein is CASSPPLARGTDTQYF. The rearrangement uses TRBV18 and TRBJ2-3, with unresolved D. The V end was cut by 0 bases, the J end by 1 base, with 11 bases between. The germline gives CDR1 KGHSH, CDR2 LQKENI. The CDR3 totals 16 residues.